Listed below are T cell receptor beta chains from one sample, sequenced in a study of graft-versus-host responses after intestinal transplantation. Sequenced by immunoSEQ multiplex PCR; TCRdb stores in-frame clones only, minus some. The sample records 70,000 to 80,000 clones, around 91% being singletons. No antigen has been assigned to these receptors. This specimen was unstimulated CD8+ T cells sorted from spleen or lymph node cells, taken before intestinal transplant. These receptor sequences come from a human donor who received an intestinal transplant. CDR3s include the opening cysteine and the closing phenylalanine or tryptophan. D genes are given only for firm matches. The size of a clone is reported for some rows only, either as once, few or many, or as a class for expanded clones.

>.|TRBJ1-1|TRBV2|.
TGTGCCAGCAGCCAGGGTGAAGCTTTCTTT
CASSQGEAFF
>TRBD1|TRBJ1-2|TRBV5-4|.
TGTGCCAGCAGACACCTTACCGGGACAGGGGTTGGGCCTGGGTATGGCTACACCTTC
CASRHLTGTGVGPGYGYTF
>.|TRBJ1-1|TRBV6-5|.
TGTGCCAGCAGTTACGCGACTGAAGCTTTCTTT
CASSYATEAFF
>.|TRBJ2-7|TRBV6-1|.
TGTGCCAGCAGTGAGAGCCGGACTCCAGCCTACGAGCAGTACTTC
CASSESRTPAYEQYF
>TRBD2|TRBJ2-2|TRBV12-5|.
TGTGCTAGTGGTTTGCCGGGACTAGCTTTCGGGGAGCTGTTTTTT
CASGLPGLAFGELFF
>.|TRBJ2-7|TRBV27|.
TGTGCCAGCAGTTTCGGCCCCGAAGAGGTCTACGAGCAGTACTTC
CASSFGPEEVYEQYF
>.|TRBJ2-6|TRBV29-1|medium-sized
TGCAGCGCAGACTTCTCTGGGGCCAACGTCCTGACTTTC
CSADFSGANVLTF
>TRBD1|TRBJ1-4|TRBV10-3|.
TGTGCCATCAGTGAGTCTGGACAGGGCAATAATGAAAAACTGTTTTTT
CAISESGQGNNEKLFF
>.|TRBJ2-7|TRBV11-2|.
TGTGCCAGCAGCCCAACAGGGTCCAGGGGCGAGCAGTACTTC
CASSPTGSRGEQYF
>TRBD2|TRBJ2-1|TRBV6-4|.
TGTGCCAGCAGTGAGGGTAGCGGGGGGGTCAATGAGCAGTTCTTC
CASSEGSGGVNEQFF
>TRBD1|TRBJ2-7|TRBV7-7|few
TGTGCTAGCAGCTCCGGGACAGATTACGAGCAGTACTTC
CASSSGTDYEQYF
>.|TRBJ2-7|TRBV14|.
TGTGCCAGCAGCCATACAGGCTACGAGCAGTACTTC
CASSHTGYEQYF
>.|TRBJ2-1|TRBV6-5|.
TGTGCCAGCAGTTACTCCCAGGCCTCCTACAATGAGCAGTTCTTC
CASSYSQASYNEQFF
>TRBD1|TRBJ1-1|TRBV4-1|.
TGCGCCAGCAGCCAAACACAGGGGTACCGTGAAGCTTTCTTT
CASSQTQGYREAFF
>.|TRBJ2-1|TRBV13|.
TGTGCCAGCAGCGTCGGGTCACCCAGCGGTGAGCAGTTCTTC
CASSVGSPSGEQFF